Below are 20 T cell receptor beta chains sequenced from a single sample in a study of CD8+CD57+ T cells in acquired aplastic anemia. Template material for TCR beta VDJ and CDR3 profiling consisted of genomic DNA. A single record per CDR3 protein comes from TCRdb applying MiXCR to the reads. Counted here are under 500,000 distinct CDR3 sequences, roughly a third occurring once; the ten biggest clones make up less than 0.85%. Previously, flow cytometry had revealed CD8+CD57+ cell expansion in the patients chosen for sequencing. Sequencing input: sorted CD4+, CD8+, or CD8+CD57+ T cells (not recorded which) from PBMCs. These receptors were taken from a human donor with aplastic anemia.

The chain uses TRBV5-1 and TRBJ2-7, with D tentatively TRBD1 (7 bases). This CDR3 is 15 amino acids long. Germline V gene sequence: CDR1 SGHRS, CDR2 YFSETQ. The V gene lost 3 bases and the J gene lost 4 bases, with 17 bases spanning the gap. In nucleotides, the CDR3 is TGCGCCAGCAGCTCTGGAGGGCAGGGGGGTTACGAGCAGTACTTC. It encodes CASSSGGQGGYEQYF.

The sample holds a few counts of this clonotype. CDR3 amino acids: CASSEEMFGTYNEQFF. In nucleotides, the CDR3 is TGTGCCAGCAGTGAAGAGATGTTTGGGACCTACAATGAGCAGTTCTTC. This rearrangement joins TRBV2 to TRBJ2-1; D gene unclear. Trimming pared 1 base from V and 2 bases from J, leaving 12 bases between. This CDR3 spans 16 amino acids. Germline CDR1 is SNHLY and CDR2 is FYNNEI.

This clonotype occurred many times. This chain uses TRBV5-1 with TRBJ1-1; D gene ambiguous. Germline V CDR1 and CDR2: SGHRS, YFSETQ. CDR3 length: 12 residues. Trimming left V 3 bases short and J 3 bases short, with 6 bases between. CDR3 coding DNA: TGCGCCAGCAGCTATGGGGACACTGAAGCTTTCTTT. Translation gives CASSYGDTEAFF.

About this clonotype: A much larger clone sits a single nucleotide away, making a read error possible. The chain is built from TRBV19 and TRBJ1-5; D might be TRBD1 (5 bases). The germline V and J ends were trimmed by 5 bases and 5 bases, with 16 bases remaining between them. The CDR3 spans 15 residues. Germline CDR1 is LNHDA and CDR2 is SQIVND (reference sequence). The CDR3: CASSRSGGWHQPQHF. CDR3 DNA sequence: TGTGCCAGTAGTCGATCTGGGGGGTGGCATCAGCCCCAGCATTTT.

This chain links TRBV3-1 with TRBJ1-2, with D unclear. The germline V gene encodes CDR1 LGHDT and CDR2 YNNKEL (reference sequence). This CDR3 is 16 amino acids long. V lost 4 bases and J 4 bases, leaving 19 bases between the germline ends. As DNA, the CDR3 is TGTGCCAGCAGCCGGTCCGGGCCCGATCGCACCTATGGCTACACCTTC. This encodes CASSRSGPDRTYGYTF.

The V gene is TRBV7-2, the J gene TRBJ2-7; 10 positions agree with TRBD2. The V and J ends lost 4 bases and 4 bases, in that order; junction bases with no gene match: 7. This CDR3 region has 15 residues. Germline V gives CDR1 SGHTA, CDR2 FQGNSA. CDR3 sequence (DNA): TGTGCCAGCAGCTCCGGACTAGCGGCTGCTTACGAGCAGTACTTC. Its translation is CASSSGLAAAYEQYF. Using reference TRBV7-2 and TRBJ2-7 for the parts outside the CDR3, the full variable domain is GAGVSQSPSNKVTEKGKDVELRCDPISGHTALYWYRQSLGQGLEFLIYFQGNSAPDKSGLPSDRFSAERTGGSVSTLTIQRTQQEDSAVYLCASSSGLAAAYEQYFGPGTRLTVT.

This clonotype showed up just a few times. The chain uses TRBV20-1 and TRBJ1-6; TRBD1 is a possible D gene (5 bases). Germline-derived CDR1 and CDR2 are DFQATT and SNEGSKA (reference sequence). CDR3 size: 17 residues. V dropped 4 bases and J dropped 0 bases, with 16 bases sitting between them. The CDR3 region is CSAKDEQASSYNSPLHF. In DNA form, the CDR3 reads TGCAGTGCTAAGGATGAACAGGCCAGCTCCTATAATTCACCCCTCCACTTT.

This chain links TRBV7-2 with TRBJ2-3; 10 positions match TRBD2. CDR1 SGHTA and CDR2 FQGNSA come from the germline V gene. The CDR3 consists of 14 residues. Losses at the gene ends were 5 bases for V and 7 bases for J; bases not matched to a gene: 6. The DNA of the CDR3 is TGTGCCAGCAGCCCTAGCGGGGGCGTAAATACGCAGTATTTT. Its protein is CASSPSGGVNTQYF.

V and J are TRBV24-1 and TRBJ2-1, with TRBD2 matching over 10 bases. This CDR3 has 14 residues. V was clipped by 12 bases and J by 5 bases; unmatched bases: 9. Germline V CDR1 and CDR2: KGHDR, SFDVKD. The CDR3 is CAWRRTSGNNEQFF. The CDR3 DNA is TGTGCCTGGAGGAGGACTAGCGGCAACAATGAGCAGTTCTTC.

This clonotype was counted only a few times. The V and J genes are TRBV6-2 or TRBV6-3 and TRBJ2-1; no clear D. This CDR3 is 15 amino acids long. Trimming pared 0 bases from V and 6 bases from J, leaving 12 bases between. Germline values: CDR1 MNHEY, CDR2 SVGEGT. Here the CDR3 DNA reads TGTGCCAGCAGTTACTCGGCTGTGCTGGGCAATGAGCAGTTCTTC. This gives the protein CASSYSAVLGNEQFF.

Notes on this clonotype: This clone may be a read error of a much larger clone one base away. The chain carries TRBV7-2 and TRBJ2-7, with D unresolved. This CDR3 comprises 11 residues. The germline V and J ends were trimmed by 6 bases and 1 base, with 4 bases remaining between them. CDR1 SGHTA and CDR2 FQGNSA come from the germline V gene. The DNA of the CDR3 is TGTGCCAGCAGACAATCCTACGAGCAGTACTTC. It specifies CASRQSYEQYF.

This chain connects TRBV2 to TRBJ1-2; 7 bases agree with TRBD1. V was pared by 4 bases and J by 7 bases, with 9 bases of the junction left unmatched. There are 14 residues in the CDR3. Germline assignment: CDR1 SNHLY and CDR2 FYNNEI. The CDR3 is CASSGVLTGTGYTF. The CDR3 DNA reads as TGTGCCAGCAGTGGGGTATTGACAGGGACTGGCTACACCTTC.

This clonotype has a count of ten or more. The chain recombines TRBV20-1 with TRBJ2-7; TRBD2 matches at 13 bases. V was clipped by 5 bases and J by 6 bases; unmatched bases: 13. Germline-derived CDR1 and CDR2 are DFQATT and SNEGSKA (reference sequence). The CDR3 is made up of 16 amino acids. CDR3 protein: CSAPHAGLAGSREQYF. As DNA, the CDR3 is TGCAGTGCTCCTCACGCGGGACTAGCGGGATCGCGCGAGCAGTACTTC.

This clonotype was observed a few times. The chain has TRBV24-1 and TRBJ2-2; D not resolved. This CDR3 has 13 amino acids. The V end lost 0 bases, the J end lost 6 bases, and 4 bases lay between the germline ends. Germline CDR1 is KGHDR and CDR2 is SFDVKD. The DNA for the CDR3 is TGTGCCACCAGTGATTTGTACTCCGGGGAGCTGTTTTTT. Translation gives CATSDLYSGELFF.

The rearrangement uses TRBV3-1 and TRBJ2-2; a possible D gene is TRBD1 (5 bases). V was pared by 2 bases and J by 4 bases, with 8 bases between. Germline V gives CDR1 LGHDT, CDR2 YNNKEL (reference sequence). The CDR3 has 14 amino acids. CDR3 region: CASSQRTGTGELFF. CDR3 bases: TGTGCCAGCAGCCAACGTACAGGCACCGGGGAGCTGTTTTTT.

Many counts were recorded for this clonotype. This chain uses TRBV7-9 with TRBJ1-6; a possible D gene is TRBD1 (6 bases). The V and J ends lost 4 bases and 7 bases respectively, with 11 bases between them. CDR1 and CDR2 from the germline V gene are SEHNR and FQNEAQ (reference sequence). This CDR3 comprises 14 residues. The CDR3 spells CASSYPGQNSPLHF. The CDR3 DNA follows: TGTGCCAGCAGCTACCCGGGACAAAATTCACCCCTCCACTTT.

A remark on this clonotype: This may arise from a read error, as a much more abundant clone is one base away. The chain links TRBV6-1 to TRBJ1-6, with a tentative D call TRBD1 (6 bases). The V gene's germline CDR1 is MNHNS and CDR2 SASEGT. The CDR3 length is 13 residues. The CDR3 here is CAGSGQSESPLHF. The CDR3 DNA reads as TGTGCCGGCAGTGGACAGTCGGAGTCACCCCTCCACTTT.

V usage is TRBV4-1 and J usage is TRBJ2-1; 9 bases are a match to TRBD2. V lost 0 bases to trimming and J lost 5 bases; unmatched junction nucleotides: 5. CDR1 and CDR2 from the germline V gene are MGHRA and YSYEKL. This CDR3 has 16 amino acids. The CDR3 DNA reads TGCGCCAGCAGCCAAGAGCTAGCGGGATCCCACAATGAGCAGTTCTTC. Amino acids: CASSQELAGSHNEQFF.

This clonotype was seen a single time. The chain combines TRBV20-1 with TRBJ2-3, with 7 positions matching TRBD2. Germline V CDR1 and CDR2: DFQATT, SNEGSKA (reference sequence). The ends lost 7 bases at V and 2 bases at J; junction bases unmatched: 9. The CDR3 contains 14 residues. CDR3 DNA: TGCAGTGAAAGCGCGGGGGACTACACAGATACGCAGTATTTT. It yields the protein CSESAGDYTDTQYF.

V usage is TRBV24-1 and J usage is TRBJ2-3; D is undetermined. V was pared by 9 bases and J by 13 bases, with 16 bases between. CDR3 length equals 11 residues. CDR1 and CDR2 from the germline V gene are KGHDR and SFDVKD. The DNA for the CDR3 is TGTGCCACCCTCAGGACCAGCCGGGAGTATTTT. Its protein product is CATLRTSREYF.